Here is one T cell receptor beta chain with its context. Antigen specificity is unknown. The study sampled nominally healthy donors, though unrecorded immune exposures were likely. The CDR3 runs 17 residues. Germline CDR1 is SGHDN and CDR2 is FVKESK. Trimming stripped 4 bases from V and 1 base from J, with 18 bases between. The sample comes from a study of cytomegalovirus exposure and HLA in healthy donors. The PCR contained 60 Vbeta and 13 Jbeta primers. Using immunoSEQ multiplex PCR, the repertoire was profiled, and TCRdb retains in-frame clones only, with some absent. This sample has 200,000 to 300,000 clones, with 84% found just once. Study-level points and caveats: Later genetic work tied a missense DCLRE1C variant to beta-chain V and J trimming. Clonal expansion, a later analysis showed, was greater in HLA-associated TCR beta chains than in equally common others.

The chain is built from TRBV14 and TRBJ2-3, with a possible D match to TRBD2 (6 bases). This TCR came from a woman aged 40-49 years in good health and CMV-seropositive. Material for sequencing was PBMCs. The CDR3 DNA follows: TGTGCCAGCAGCCCAACCCACCGGGGGAATGGCACAGATACGCAGTATTTT. Protein sequence: CASSPTHRGNGTDTQYF.